This T cell receptor (beta chain) was documented in a study of identical twins. Germline V CDR1 and CDR2: ENHRY, SYGVKD. The CDR3 contains 14 residues. With V trimmed by 3 bases and J by 5 bases, 3 bases remained unmatched. Study-level results: Potential partial confounding of zero-insertion analyses by invariant MAIT and iNKT cells was noted. Researchers reported excess low generation probability among twin-shared out-of-frame alpha sequences.

TCRdb re-called the 5' RACE reads through MiXCR, storing one row per CDR3 protein. Seen here are approximately 410,000 distinct CDR3 sequences, approximately 18% observed once, and the top ten hold around 12%. The sample holds many counts of this clonotype. Its specificity is not known. This clonotype originated in a man aged 45-60 years in good health. The specimen was naive T cells sorted from blood. The chain links TRBV10-3 to TRBJ2-1; TRBD2 matches at 8 bases. The chain's CDR3 is CAISDLAGNNEQFF. The CDR3 nucleotides are TGTGCCATCAGTGACTTAGCGGGGAACAATGAGCAGTTCTTC.